This T cell receptor beta chain was recorded in a study of prognosis after radiotherapy for stage I lung cancer. The TCR beta CDR3 region was amplified from genomic DNA, with two rounds of multiplex PCR being used for the amplification. Round-one PCR had primers specific to each TRBV and TRBJ gene. One entry per CDR3 protein results from TCRdb running MiXCR on the multiplex PCR reads. The repertoire holds around 30,000 distinct CDR3 sequences, with roughly 30% as singletons. Sample collection consisted of about 6 milliliters of peripheral blood drawn at each of two time points. The table lists this clonotype with many counts. The sequencing here drew on PBMCs, taken before or after stereotactic body radiation therapy (not recorded which). The sequence was collected from a donor aged 50 or older with non-small cell lung cancer.

CDR3 sequence reads: CASSRPGQDMSGNTIYF. The CDR3 DNA reads TGCGCCAGCAGCAGGCCGGGACAGGATATGAGTGGAAACACCATATATTTT. The V call is TRBV5-1, the J call TRBJ1-3; 8 bases are shared with TRBD1. The J segment lost 3 bases and the V segment lost 4 bases, leaving 12 bases of the junction unmatched. The CDR3 has 17 residues. Looked up from germline, CDR1 is SGHRS and CDR2 is YFSETQ. Full variable domain (remainder filled in from reference TRBV5-1 and TRBJ1-3): KAGVTQTPRYLIKTRGQQVTLSCSPISGHRSVSWYQQTPGQGLQFLFEYFSETQRNKGNFPGRFSGRQFSNSRSEMNVSTLELGDSALYLCASSRPGQDMSGNTIYFGEGSWLTVV.